This TCR beta chain was recovered during a study of cytomegalovirus exposure and HLA in healthy donors. On the study more broadly: Prior work identified 95 million to 120 million unique TCR beta sequences in 150 million to 200 million T cells.

It was healthy bone marrow donors who served as donors. Study results and limitations: The sole available immune exposure information was CMV serostatus. An apparent linkage of common viral pathogens to several of the most significant clusters emerged in a later analysis.

Concerning this clone: The antigen is undetermined.

PCR amplification relied on 60 Vbeta primers (plus 13 Jbeta primers). Profiling relied on immunoSEQ multiplex PCR, and the TCRdb table lists in-frame clones only, not all of them. The sample shows roughly 180,000 clones, roughly three quarters of them seen only once. V lost 10 bases, J lost 7 bases, and 16 bases lay in between. The CDR3 sequence is 12 residues long. Germline loops: CDR1 LNHDA, CDR2 SQIVND (reference sequence). The TCR originated in a woman aged 45 to 65 in good health and CMV-seropositive. Material for sequencing was PBMCs. This chain connects TRBV19 to TRBJ1-2; D unresolved. The CDR3 loop is CATEGLRAGYTF. The CDR3 nucleotides are TGTGCCACGGAGGGATTACGGGCTGGCTACACCTTC.